The TCR beta chain under discussion was sequenced for a study of shared clonotypes between healthy human individuals. About the study: The plates for each donor numbered three CD4 naive, three CD4 memory, two CD8 naive and one CD8 memory.

There are 17 residues in the CDR3. Trimming at V came to 5 bases and at J to 2 bases, leaving 6 bases not matched to a gene. Germline values: CDR1 LGHNA, CDR2 YNFKEQ. The method was immunoSEQ multiplex PCR; TCRdb's version includes in-frame clones alone and lacks a portion of them. The sample comprises roughly 1,000,000 clones, 70% to 80% of which are singletons, and 0.61% rests with the top ten. About this clone itself: Its antigen is unknown.

Study-level results: Naive subsets tended to show greater estimated richness than memory subsets. Limitation of the genetic and exposure-history diversity represented came from the few donors.

The receptor was derived from a man aged 18 to 29 in good health. Some clones in this sample may be carry-over from other donors' samples. Sequencing was done on a sample of memory CD4+ T cells from PBMCs. Subset meaning: CD45RA-negative fraction. The chain links TRBV4-2 to TRBJ2-5; 15 nucleotides match TRBD2. CDR3 sequence (DNA): TGTGCCAGCAGCTCCGGACTAGCGGGAGGGCTTCAAGAGACCCAGTACTTC. Translation gives CASSSGLAGGLQETQYF.